This TCR beta chain was captured in a study of vaccination and CD4 T cells after COVID-19. Study summary: The study collected post-vaccine samples a median around 73 days after dose two, with a range of 14 to 241.

Treatment denoted: approximately 9-day PBMC culture with coronavirus spike peptide pools or control peptides (ViraFEST assay). Peptide-pool expansion of antigen-specific T cells preceded TCR sequencing in ViraFEST. Germline CDR1 SGHTA, CDR2 FQGNSA. The V end lost 5 bases, the J end lost 2 bases, and 13 bases lay between the germline ends. This CDR3 has 14 residues. Sequencing of DNA taken from cultured CD4+ T cells relied on the Oncomine TCR Beta short-read assay. TCRdb reprocessed the PCR reads via MiXCR and lists one record per CDR3 protein. The table has over 9,000 distinct CDR3 sequences, 45% to 60% seen once. About this clonotype itself: What it binds is not known.

The clonotype originates from a human donor who had recovered from COVID-19. Sequenced sample: CD4+ T cells from blood, cultured in vitro. J is TRBJ2-7 and V is TRBV7-2; D not resolved. CDR3 residues: CASSPDKWAYEQYF. DNA for the CDR3: TGTGCCAGCAGCCCAGACAAGTGGGCCTACGAGCAGTACTTC.